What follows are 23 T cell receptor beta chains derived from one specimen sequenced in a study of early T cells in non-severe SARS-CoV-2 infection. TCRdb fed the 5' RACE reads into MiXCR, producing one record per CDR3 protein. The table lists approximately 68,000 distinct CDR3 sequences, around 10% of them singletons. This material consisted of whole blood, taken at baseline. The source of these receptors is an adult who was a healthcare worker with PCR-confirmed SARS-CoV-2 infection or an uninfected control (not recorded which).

The CDR3 is CAWSVKGVHEQYF. The CDR3 nucleotides are TGTGCCTGGAGTGTAAAAGGGGTCCACGAGCAGTACTTC. The rearrangement joins TRBV30 to TRBJ2-7; TRBD1 might be the D (5 bases). V gave up 0 bases and J gave up 5 bases, with 11 bases separating them. This CDR3 contains 13 residues. CDR1 GTSNPN and CDR2 SVGIG come from the germline V gene (reference sequence).

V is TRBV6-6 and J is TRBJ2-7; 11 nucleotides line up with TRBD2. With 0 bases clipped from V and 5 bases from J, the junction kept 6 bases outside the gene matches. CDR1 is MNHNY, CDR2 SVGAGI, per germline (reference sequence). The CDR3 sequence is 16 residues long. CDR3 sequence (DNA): TGTGCCAGCAGTTACTCGGCTAGCGGGGGGCGAGACGAGCAGTACTTC. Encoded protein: CASSYSASGGRDEQYF.

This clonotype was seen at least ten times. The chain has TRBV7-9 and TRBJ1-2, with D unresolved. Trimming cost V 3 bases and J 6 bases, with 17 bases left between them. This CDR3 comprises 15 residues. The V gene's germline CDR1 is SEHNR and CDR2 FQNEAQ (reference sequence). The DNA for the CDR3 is TGTGCCAGCAGCTTTACGGGGAGGCAATGGCATGGCTACACCTTC. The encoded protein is CASSFTGRQWHGYTF.

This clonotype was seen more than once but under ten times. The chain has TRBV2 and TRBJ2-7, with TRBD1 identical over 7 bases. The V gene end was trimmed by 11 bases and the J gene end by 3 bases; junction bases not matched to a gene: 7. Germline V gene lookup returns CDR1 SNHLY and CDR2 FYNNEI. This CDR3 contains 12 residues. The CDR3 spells CAAGRQGYEQYF. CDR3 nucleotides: TGTGCCGCTGGCCGACAGGGCTACGAGCAGTACTTC.

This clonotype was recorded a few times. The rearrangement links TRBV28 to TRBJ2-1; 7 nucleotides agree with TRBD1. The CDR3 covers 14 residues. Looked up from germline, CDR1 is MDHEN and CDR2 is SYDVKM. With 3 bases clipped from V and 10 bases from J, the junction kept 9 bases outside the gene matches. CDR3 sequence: CASSFGTALEEQFF. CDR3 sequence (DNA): TGTGCCAGCAGTTTTGGGACAGCCCTAGAGGAGCAGTTCTTC. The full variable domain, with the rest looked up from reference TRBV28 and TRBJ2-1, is DVKVTQSSRYLVKRTGEKVFLECVQDMDHENMFWYRQDPGLGLRLIYFSYDVKMKEKGDIPEGYSVSREKKERFSLILESASTNQTSMYLCASSFGTALEEQFFGPGTRLTVL.

CDR3 sequence: CASSLQENTGELFF. The CDR3 DNA sequence: TGTGCCAGCAGCTTACAGGAGAACACCGGGGAGCTGTTTTTT. The chain combines TRBV7-9 with TRBJ2-2, with unresolved D. Per germline, CDR1 SEHNR and CDR2 FQNEAQ (reference sequence). This CDR3 is 14 amino acids long. V lost 2 bases to trimming and J lost 1 base, with 5 bases between them.

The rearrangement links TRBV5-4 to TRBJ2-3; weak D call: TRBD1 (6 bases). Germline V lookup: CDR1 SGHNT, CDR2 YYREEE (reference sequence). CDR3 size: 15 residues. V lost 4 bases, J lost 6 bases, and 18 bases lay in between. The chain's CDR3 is CASSLAWGLDDTQYF. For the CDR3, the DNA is TGTGCCAGCAGCCTGGCTTGGGGGCTTGACGATACGCAGTATTTT.

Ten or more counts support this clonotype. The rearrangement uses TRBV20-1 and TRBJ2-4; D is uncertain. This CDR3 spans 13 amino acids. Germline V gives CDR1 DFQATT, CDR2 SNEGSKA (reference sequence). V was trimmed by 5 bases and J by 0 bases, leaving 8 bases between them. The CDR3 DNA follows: TGCAGTGCTTCCACTCTAGCCAAAAACATTCAGTACTTC. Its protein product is CSASTLAKNIQYF.

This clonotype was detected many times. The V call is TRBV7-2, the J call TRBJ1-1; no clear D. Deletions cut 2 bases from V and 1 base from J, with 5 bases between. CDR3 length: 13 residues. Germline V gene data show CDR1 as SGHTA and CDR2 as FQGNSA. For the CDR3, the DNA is TGTGCCAGCAGCTTACGGAAGAACACTGAAGCTTTCTTT. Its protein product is CASSLRKNTEAFF. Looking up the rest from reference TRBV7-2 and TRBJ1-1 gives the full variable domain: GAGVSQSPSNKVTEKGKDVELRCDPISGHTALYWYRQSLGQGLEFLIYFQGNSAPDKSGLPSDRFSAERTGGSVSTLTIQRTQQEDSAVYLCASSLRKNTEAFFGQGTRLTVV.

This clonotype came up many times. CDR3 in amino acids: CSARFRGAYEQYF. CDR3 sequence (DNA): TGCAGTGCTAGGTTCCGGGGGGCCTACGAGCAGTACTTC. The rearrangement joins TRBV20-1 to TRBJ2-7; TRBD2 agrees at 7 bases. Germline values: CDR1 DFQATT, CDR2 SNEGSKA (reference sequence). The CDR3 spans 13 residues. Trimming removed 3 bases from V and 2 bases from J; junction bases left unmatched: 4.

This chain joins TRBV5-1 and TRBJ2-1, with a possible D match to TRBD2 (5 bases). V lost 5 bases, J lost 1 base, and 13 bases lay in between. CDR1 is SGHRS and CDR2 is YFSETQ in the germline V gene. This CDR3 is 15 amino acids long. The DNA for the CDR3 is TGCGCCAGCAGAGGAATAGCGATGTCCTACAATGAGCAGTTCTTC. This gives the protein CASRGIAMSYNEQFF.

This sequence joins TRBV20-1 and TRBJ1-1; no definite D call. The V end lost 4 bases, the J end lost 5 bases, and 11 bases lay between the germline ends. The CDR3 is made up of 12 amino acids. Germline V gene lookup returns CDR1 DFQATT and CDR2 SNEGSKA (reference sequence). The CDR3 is CSAMGLGTEAFF. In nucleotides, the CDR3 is TGCAGTGCTATGGGTTTGGGAACTGAAGCTTTCTTT.

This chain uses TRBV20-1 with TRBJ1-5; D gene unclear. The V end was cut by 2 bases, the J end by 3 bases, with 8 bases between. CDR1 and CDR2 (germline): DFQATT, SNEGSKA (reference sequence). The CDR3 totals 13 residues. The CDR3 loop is CSARKRYNQPQHF. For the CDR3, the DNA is TGCAGTGCTAGAAAACGTTACAATCAGCCCCAGCATTTT.

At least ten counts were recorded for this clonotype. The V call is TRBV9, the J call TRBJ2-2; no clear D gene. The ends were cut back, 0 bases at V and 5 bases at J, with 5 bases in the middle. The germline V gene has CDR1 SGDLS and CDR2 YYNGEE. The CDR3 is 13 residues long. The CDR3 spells CASSVVGTGELFF. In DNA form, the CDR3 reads TGTGCCAGCAGCGTAGTTGGGACCGGGGAGCTGTTTTTT. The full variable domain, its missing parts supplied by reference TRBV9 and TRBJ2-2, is DSGVTQTPKHLITATGQRVTLRCSPRSGDLSVYWYQQSLDQGLQFLIQYYNGEERAKGNILERFSAQQFPDLHSELNLSSLELGDSALYFCASSVVGTGELFFGEGSRLTVL.

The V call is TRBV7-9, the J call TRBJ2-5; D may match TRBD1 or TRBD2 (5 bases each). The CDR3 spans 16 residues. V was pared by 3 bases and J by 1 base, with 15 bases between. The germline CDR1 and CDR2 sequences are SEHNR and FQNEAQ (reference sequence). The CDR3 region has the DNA TGTGCCAGCAGCTTGGAGGAAGGACACTCCCAAGAGACCCAGTACTTC. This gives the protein CASSLEEGHSQETQYF. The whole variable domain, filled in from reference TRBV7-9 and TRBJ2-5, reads DTGVSQNPRHKITKRGQNVTFRCDPISEHNRLYWYRQTLGQGPEFLTYFQNEAQLEKSRLLSDRFSAERPKGSFSTLEIQRTEQGDSAMYLCASSLEEGHSQETQYFGPGTRLLVL.

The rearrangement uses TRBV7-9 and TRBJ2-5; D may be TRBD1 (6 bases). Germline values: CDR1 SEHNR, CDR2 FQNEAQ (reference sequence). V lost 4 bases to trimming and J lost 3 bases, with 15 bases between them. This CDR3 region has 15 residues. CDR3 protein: CASSSERWTEETQYF. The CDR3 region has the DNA TGTGCCAGCAGCTCAGAAAGGTGGACAGAAGAGACCCAGTACTTC. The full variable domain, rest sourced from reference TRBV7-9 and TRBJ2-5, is DTGVSQNPRHKITKRGQNVTFRCDPISEHNRLYWYRQTLGQGPEFLTYFQNEAQLEKSRLLSDRFSAERPKGSFSTLEIQRTEQGDSAMYLCASSSERWTEETQYFGPGTRLLVL.

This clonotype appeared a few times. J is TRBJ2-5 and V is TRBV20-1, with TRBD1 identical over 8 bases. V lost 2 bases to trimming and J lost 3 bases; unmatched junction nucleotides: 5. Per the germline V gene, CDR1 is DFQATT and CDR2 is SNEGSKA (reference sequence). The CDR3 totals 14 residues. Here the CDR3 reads CSARSDRVEETQYF. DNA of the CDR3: TGCAGTGCTAGATCGGACAGGGTAGAAGAGACCCAGTACTTC.

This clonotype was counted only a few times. The CDR3 region is CSAKRGVVNEQFF. The DNA of the CDR3 is TGCAGTGCAAAGAGAGGGGTCGTCAATGAGCAGTTCTTC. The chain has TRBV20-1 and TRBJ2-1, with D perhaps being TRBD1 or TRBD2 (5 bases each). Germline V gene sequence: CDR1 DFQATT, CDR2 SNEGSKA (reference sequence). This CDR3 has 13 residues. Between the trimmed V and J ends, which lost 6 bases and 6 bases, there was a span of 15 bases.

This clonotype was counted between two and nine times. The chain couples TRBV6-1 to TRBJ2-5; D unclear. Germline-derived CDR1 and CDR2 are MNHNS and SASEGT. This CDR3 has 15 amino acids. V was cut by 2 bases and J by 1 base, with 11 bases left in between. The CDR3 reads CASSEFARVQETQYF. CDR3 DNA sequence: TGTGCCAGCAGTGAATTCGCCCGCGTCCAAGAGACCCAGTACTTC.

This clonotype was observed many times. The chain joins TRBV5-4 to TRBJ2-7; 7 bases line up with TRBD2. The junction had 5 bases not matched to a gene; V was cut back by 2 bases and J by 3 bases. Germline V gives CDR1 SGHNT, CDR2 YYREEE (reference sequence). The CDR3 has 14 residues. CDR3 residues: CASSFGGDRYEQYF. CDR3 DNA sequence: TGTGCCAGCAGCTTTGGGGGGGATCGCTACGAGCAGTACTTC.

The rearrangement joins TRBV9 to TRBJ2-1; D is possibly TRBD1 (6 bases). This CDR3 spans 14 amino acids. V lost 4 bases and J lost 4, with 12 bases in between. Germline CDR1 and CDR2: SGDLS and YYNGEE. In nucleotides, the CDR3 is TGTGCCAGCAGCTTGGGGGCCCAATACAATGAGCAGTTCTTC. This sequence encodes CASSLGAQYNEQFF.

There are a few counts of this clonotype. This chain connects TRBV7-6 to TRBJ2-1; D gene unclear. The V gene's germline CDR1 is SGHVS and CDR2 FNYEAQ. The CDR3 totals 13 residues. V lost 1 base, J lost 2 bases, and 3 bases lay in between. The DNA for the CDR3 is TGTGCCAGCAGCTTAGAACCCTACAATGAGCAGTTCTTC. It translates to CASSLEPYNEQFF.

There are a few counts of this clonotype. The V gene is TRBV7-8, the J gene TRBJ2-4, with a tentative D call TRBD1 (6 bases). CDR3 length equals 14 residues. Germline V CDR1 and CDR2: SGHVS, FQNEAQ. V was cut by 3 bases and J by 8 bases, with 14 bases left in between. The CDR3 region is CASSFYRDMDIQYF. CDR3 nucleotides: TGTGCCAGCAGCTTTTACAGGGATATGGACATTCAGTACTTC.